This T cell receptor (beta chain) was recorded in a study of control samples from healthy donors and cancer patients. V gave up 6 bases and J gave up 2 bases; unmatched junction bases: 2. This CDR3 has 15 residues. Germline CDR1 is SEHNR and CDR2 is FQNEAQ (reference sequence). The data were produced by immunoSEQ multiplex PCR, yet TCRdb's version contains in-frame clones alone and is incomplete. The sample yields about 97,000 clones, about 89% seen once. The chain is built from TRBV7-9 and TRBJ2-1; 12 bases are a match to TRBD2. The receptor comes from a man aged 25-45 years in good health. Sequencing input: blood. The CDR3 region has the DNA TGTGCCAGCAGACTAGCGGGAGGAACCTACAATGAGCAGTTCTTC. The encoded protein is CASRLAGGTYNEQFF.